This TCR beta chain was found in a study of PD-L1 blockade in urothelial cancer. Turning to the study itself: Atezolizumab (1,200 mg intravenously every 3 weeks) began around 2014 for patients. Prior exposure to chemotherapy in patients amounted to 0 to 3 regimens received.

Using immunoSEQ multiplex PCR, the repertoire was profiled, and TCRdb retains in-frame clones only, with some absent. In the table there are fewer than 85,000 clones, around nine tenths of which are singletons. Time point meaning: peripheral blood 6 weeks after treatment start. The CDR3 has 12 residues. Per germline, CDR1 SGHNT and CDR2 YYREEE (reference sequence). V was cut by 2 bases and J by 4 bases, with 3 bases left in between. This TCR was recovered from a man in his 60s with urothelial cancer. The chain joins TRBV5-4 to TRBJ2-2; no firm D call. Specimen: PBMCs, collected around atezolizumab (anti-PD-L1) treatment. CDR3 nucleotide sequence: TGTGCCAGCAGCTTCGTCACCGGGGAGCTGTTTTTT. This encodes CASSFVTGELFF.